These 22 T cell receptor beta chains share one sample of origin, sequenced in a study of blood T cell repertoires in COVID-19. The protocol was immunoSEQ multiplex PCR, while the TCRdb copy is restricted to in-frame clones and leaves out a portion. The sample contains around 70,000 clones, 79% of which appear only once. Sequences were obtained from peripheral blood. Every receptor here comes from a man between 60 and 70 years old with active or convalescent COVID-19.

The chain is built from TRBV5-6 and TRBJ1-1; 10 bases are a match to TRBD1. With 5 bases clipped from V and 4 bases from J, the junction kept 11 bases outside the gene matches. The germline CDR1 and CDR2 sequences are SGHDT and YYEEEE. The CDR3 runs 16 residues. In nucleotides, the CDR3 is TGTGCCAGCAGGCCGGCCCCGGGACAGGGGACCACTGAAGCTTTCTTT. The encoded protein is CASRPAPGQGTTEAFF.

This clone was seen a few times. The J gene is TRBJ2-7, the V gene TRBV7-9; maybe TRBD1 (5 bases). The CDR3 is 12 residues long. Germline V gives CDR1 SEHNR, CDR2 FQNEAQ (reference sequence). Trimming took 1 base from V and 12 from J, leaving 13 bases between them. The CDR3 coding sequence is TGTGCCAGCAGCTTAGAAGGGGTGGACCGGTACTTC. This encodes CASSLEGVDRYF.

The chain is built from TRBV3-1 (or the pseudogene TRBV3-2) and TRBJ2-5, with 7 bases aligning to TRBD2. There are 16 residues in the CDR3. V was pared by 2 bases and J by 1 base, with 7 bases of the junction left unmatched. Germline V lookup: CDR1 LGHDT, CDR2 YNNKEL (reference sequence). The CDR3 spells CASSQLGGGFQETQYF. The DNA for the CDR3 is TGTGCCAGCAGCCAACTCGGCGGGGGTTTCCAAGAGACCCAGTACTTC.

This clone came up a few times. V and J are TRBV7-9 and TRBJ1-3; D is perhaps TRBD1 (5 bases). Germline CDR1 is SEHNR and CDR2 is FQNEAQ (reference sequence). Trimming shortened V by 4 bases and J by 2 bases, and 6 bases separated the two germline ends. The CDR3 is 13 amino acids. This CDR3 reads CASSSGTGNTIYF. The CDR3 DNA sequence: TGTGCCAGCAGCTCAGGGACTGGAAACACCATATATTTT.

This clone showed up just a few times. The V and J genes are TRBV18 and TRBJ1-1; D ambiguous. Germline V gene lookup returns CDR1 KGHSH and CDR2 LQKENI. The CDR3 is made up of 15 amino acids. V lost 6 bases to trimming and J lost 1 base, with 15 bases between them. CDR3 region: CASSTIWAKNTEAFF. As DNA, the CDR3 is TGTGCCAGCTCTACCATCTGGGCCAAGAACACTGAAGCTTTCTTT.

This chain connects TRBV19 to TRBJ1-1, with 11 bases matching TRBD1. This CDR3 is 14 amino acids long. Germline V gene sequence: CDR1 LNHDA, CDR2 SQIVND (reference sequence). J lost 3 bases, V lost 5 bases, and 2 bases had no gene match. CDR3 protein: CASSGQGADTEAFF. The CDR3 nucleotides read TGTGCCAGTAGTGGACAGGGGGCAGACACTGAAGCTTTCTTT.

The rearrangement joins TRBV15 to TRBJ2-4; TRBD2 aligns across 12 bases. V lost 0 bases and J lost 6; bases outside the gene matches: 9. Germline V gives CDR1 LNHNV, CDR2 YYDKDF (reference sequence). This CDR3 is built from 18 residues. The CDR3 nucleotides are TGTGCCACCAGCAGAGATCTCCTAGCGGGGGGGCCGGGAAACATTCAGTACTTC. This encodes CATSRDLLAGGPGNIQYF. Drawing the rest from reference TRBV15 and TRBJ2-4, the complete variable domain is DAMVIQNPRYQVTQFGKPVTLSCSQTLNHNVMYWYQQKSSQAPKLLFHYYDKDFNNEADTPDNFQSRRPNTSFCFLDIRSPGLGDTAMYLCATSRDLLAGGPGNIQYFGAGTRLSVL.

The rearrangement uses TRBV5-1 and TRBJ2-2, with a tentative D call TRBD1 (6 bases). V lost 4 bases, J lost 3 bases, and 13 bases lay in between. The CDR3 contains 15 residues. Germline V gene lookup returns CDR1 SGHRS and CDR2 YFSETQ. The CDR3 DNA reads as TGCGCCAGCAGCGAACAGGGAGCGGACACCGGGGAGCTGTTTTTT. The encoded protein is CASSEQGADTGELFF.

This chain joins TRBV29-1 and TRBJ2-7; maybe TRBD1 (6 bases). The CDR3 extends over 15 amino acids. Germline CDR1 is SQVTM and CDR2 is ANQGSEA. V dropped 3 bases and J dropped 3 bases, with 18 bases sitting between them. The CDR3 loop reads CSVDSLGTTDYEQYF. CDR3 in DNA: TGCAGCGTTGATTCTTTGGGGACAACCGACTACGAGCAGTACTTC.

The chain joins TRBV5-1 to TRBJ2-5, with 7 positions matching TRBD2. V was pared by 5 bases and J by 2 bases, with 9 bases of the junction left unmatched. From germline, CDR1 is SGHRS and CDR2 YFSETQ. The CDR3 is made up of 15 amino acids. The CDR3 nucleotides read TGCGCCAGCAGTCACGGGACTACATCACAAGAGACCCAGTACTTC. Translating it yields CASSHGTTSQETQYF.

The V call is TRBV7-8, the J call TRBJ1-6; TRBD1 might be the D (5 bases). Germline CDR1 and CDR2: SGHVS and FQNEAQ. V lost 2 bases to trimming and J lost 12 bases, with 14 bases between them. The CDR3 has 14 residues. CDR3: CASSLSAQGGPLHF. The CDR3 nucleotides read TGTGCCAGCAGCTTATCGGCTCAGGGAGGACCCCTCCACTTT. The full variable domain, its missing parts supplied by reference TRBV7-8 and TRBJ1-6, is GAGVSQSPRYKVAKRGQDVALRCDPISGHVSLFWYQQALGQGPEFLTYFQNEAQLDKSGLPSDRFFAERPEGSVSTLKIQRTQQEDSAVYLCASSLSAQGGPLHFGNGTRLTVT.

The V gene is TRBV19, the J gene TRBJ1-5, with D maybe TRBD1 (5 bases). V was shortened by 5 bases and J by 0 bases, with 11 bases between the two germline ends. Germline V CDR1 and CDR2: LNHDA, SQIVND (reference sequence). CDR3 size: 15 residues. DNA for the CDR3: TGTGCCAGTAGTCTCGTTGGACATAGCAATCAGCCCCAGCATTTT. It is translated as CASSLVGHSNQPQHF.

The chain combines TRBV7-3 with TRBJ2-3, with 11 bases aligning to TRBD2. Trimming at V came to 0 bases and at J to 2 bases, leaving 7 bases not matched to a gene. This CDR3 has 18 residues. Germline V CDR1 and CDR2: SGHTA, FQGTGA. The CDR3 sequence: CASSLTSTSGALTDTQYF. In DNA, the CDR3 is TGTGCCAGCAGCTTAACGTCGACTAGCGGGGCACTCACAGATACGCAGTATTTT.

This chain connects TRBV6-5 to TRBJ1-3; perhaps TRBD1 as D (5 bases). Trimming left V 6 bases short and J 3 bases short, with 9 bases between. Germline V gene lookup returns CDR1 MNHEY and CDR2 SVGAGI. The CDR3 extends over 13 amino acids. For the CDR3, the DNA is TGTGCCAGCAGGCAGGGAGGTGGAAACACCATATATTTT. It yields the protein CASRQGGGNTIYF.

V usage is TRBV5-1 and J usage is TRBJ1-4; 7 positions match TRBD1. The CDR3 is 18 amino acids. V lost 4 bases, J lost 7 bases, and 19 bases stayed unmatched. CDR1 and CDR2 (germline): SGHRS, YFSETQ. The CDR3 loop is CASSLPTGNAVLGEKLFF. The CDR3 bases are TGCGCCAGCAGCCTACCGACAGGGAATGCAGTTTTGGGTGAAAAACTGTTTTTT.

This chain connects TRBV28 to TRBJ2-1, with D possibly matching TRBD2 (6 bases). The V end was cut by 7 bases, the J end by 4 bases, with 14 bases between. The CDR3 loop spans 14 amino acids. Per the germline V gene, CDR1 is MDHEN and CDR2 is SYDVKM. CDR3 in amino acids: CASKGRGDYNEQFF. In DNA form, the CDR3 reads TGTGCCAGCAAGGGGCGGGGAGATTACAATGAGCAGTTCTTC.

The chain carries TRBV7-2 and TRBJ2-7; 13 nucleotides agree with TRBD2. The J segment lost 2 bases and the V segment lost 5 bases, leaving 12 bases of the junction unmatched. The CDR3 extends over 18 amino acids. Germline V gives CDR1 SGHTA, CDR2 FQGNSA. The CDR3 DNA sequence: TGTGCCAGCAGCACTGCTGGACTAGCGGGGGCCCTCGCCTACGAGCAGTACTTC. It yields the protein CASSTAGLAGALAYEQYF.

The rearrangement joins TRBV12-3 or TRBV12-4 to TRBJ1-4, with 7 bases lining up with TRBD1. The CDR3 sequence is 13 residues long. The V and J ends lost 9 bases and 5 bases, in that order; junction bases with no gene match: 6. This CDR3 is CASRRGQNEKLFF. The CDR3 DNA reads TGTGCCAGTCGGAGGGGACAGAATGAAAAACTGTTTTTT.

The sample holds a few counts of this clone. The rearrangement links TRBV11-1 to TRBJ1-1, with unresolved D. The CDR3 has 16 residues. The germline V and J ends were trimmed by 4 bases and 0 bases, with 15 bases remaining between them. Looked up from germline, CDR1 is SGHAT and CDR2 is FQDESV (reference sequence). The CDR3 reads CASSSWEWVMNTEAFF. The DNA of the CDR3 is TGTGCCAGCAGCTCCTGGGAGTGGGTTATGAACACTGAAGCTTTCTTT.

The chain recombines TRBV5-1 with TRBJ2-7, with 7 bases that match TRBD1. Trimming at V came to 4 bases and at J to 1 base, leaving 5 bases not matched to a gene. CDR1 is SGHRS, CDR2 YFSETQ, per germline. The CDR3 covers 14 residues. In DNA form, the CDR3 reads TGCGCCAGCAGCCCGAGGGACAGATCCTACGAGCAGTACTTC. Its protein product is CASSPRDRSYEQYF.

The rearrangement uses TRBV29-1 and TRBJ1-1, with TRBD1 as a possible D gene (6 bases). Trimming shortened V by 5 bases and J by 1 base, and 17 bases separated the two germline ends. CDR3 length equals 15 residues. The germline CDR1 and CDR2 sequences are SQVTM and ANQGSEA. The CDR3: CSVSSIGGANTEAFF. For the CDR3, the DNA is TGCAGCGTTAGCTCCATTGGGGGGGCGAACACTGAAGCTTTCTTT.

The CDR3 DNA reads as TGTGCCAGTAGCGACGCGACTAGCGGCCAAGAGACCCAGTACTTC. This encodes CASSDATSGQETQYF. V and J are TRBV19 and TRBJ2-5; 9 bases match TRBD2. Germline loops: CDR1 LNHDA, CDR2 SQIVND (reference sequence). Trimming removed 6 bases from V and 1 base from J; junction bases left unmatched: 6. The CDR3 contains 15 residues.